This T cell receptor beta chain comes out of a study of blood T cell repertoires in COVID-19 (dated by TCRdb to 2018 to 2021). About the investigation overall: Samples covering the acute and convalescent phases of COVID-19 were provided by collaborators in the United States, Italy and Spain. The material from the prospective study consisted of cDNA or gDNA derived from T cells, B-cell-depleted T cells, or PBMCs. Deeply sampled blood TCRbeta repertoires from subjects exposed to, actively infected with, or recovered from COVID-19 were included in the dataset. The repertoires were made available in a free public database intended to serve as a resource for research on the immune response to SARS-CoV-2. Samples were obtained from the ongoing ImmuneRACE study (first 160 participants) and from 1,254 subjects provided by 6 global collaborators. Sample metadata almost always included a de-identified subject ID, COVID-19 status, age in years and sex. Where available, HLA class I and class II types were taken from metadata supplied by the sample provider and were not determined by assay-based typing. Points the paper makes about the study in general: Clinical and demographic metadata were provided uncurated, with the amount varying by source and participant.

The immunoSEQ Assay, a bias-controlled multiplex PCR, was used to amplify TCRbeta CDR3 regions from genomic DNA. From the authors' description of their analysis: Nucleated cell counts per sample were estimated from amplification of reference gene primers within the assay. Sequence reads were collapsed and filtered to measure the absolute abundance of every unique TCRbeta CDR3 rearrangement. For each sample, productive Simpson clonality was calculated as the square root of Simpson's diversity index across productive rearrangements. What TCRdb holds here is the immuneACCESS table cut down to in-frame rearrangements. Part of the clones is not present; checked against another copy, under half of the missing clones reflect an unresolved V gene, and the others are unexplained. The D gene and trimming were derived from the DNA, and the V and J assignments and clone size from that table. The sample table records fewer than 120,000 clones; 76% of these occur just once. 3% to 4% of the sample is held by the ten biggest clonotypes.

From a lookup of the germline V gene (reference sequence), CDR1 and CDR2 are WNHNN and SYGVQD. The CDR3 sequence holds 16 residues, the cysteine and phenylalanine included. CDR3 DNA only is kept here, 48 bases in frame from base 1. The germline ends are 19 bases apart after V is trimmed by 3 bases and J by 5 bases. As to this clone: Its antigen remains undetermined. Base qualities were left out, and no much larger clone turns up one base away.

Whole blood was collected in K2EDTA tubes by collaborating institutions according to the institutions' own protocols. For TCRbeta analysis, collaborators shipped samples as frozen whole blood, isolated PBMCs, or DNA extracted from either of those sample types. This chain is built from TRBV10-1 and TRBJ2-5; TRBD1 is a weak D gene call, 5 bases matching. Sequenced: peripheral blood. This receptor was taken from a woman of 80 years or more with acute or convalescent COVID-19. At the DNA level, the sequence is TGCGCCAGCAGTGAAAGTCCCGCAGGGATCGGGGAGACCCAGTACTTC. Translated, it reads CASSESPAGIGETQYF.